A single sample gave rise to the 19 T cell receptor beta chains below, sequenced in a study of blood T cell repertoires in COVID-19 (dated by TCRdb to 2020 to 2021). The receptor library was made with the immunoSEQ multiplex PCR assay. Imported from immuneACCESS, the table was reduced by TCRdb to in-frame sequences with V and J called. These copies leave out some clones; in studies compared against another copy, an unresolved V gene accounts for under half, and the cause of the remainder is not known. Recorded for this sample are approximately 280,000 clones; roughly 87% of them occurred a single time. 6% to 7% of the sample belongs to the ten largest clones. Input material: PBMCs or T cells enriched from blood (not recorded which). The receptor set was obtained from a woman aged 40 to 55 who had recovered from COVID-19.

The chain is built from TRBV15 and TRBJ2-1, with 10 bases identical to TRBD2. This CDR3 is built from 18 residues. V lost 2 bases, J lost 2 bases, and 9 bases stayed unmatched. Looked up from germline, CDR1 is LNHNV and CDR2 is YYDKDF (reference sequence). Written as DNA, the CDR3 is TGTGCCACCAGCAGATCTCTACTCCTAGCGGGGGCCTACAATGAGCAGTTCTTC. Encoded protein: CATSRSLLLAGAYNEQFF.

The CDR3 nucleotides read TGTGCCACCAAAGGGCCCGACAGGGAAAAACTGTTTTTT. This gives the protein CATKGPDREKLFF. The chain recombines TRBV15 with TRBJ1-4; possibly TRBD1 for D (6 bases). The CDR3 consists of 13 residues. V dropped 7 bases and J dropped 8 bases, with 14 bases sitting between them. The germline CDR1 and CDR2 sequences are LNHNV and YYDKDF (reference sequence).

The sample holds one count of this clone. The chain carries TRBV15 and TRBJ1-2; D is undetermined. CDR1 LNHNV and CDR2 YYDKDF come from the germline V gene (reference sequence). This CDR3 has 13 amino acids. Trimming removed 0 bases from V and 8 bases from J, with 10 bases in between. This chain's CDR3 is CATSRDQREGYTF. Here the CDR3 DNA reads TGTGCCACCAGCAGAGATCAGAGGGAGGGCTACACCTTC.

The J gene is TRBJ1-1, the V gene TRBV28; no firm D call. The V gene lost 6 bases and the J gene lost 11 bases, with 19 bases spanning the gap. The CDR3 covers 13 residues. CDR1 and CDR2 from the germline V gene are MDHEN and SYDVKM. The CDR3: CASSPNPLRRAFF. The CDR3 DNA follows: TGTGCCAGCAGCCCCAACCCTCTCAGGAGGGCTTTCTTT.

This chain uses TRBV25-1 with TRBJ1-4, with unresolved D. The CDR3 consists of 13 residues. The V end lost 7 bases, the J end lost 8 bases, and 14 bases lay between the germline ends. Germline V CDR1 and CDR2: MGHDK, SYGVNS. CDR3 loop: CASTPIGNEKLFF. In nucleotides, the CDR3 is TGTGCCAGCACCCCCATCGGGAACGAAAAACTGTTTTTT. Filled out from reference TRBV25-1 and TRBJ1-4, the complete variable domain reads EADIYQTPRYLVIGTGKKITLECSQTMGHDKMYWYQQDPGMELHLIHYSYGVNSTEKGDLSSESTVSRIRTEHFPLTLESARPSHTSQYLCASTPIGNEKLFFGSGTQLSVL.

This clone showed up just a few times. This sequence joins TRBV19 and TRBJ2-2; unclear D gene. The CDR3 consists of 13 residues. V was pared by 6 bases and J by 4 bases, with 9 bases between. The V gene's germline CDR1 is LNHDA and CDR2 SQIVND (reference sequence). The CDR3 nucleotides are TGTGCCAGTAGCCCCCAGTCCACCGGGGAGCTGTTTTTT. Translating gives CASSPQSTGELFF.

The chain has TRBV28 and TRBJ2-7; 9 nucleotides line up with TRBD1. The V gene end was trimmed by 8 bases and the J gene end by 2 bases; junction bases not matched to a gene: 4. This CDR3 contains 13 residues. Germline V lookup: CDR1 MDHEN, CDR2 SYDVKM. Here the CDR3 DNA reads TGTGCCAGCTGGGACAGGGTTCCCTACGAGCAGTACTTC. It codes for CASWDRVPYEQYF.

This clone was seen a single time. The chain links TRBV10-3 to TRBJ2-7; D is undetermined. This CDR3 spans 11 amino acids. The germline CDR1 and CDR2 sequences are ENHRY and SYGVKD. The germline V and J ends were trimmed by 3 bases and 3 bases, with 3 bases remaining between them. The CDR3 nucleotides read TGTGCCATCAGTGACAACTACGAGCAGTACTTC. This gives the protein CAISDNYEQYF.

The rearrangement links TRBV23-1 to TRBJ2-7; 8 bases fit TRBD2. Being an ORF, TRBV23-1 has a function that is uncertain. V lost 4 bases and J lost 3; bases outside the gene matches: 14. The CDR3 runs 17 residues. CDR3 sequence (DNA): TGCGCCAGCAGTCGACCCCTCCGGGAGGGTAGGAACTACGAGCAGTACTTC. It translates to CASSRPLREGRNYEQYF.

This chain links TRBV15 with TRBJ1-5; D unresolved. The CDR3 covers 14 residues. V was shortened by 0 bases and J by 7 bases, with 10 bases between the two germline ends. CDR1 and CDR2 (germline): LNHNV, YYDKDF (reference sequence). CDR3 protein: CATSRDAGGQPQHF. The CDR3, as DNA: TGTGCCACCAGCAGAGATGCGGGAGGACAGCCCCAGCATTTT.

The chain is built from TRBV29-1 and TRBJ1-1; 7 nucleotides match TRBD1. CDR1 and CDR2 from the germline V gene are SQVTM and ANQGSEA. The CDR3 is 14 residues long. The ends lost 3 bases at V and 5 bases at J; junction bases unmatched: 9. The DNA of the CDR3 is TGCAGCGTTGATGAGCGATACAGGGGAACTGAAGCTTTCTTT. This encodes CSVDERYRGTEAFF.

The chain employs TRBV4-3 and TRBJ2-1; TRBD2 agrees at 10 bases. The length of the CDR3 is 19 residues. V gave up 3 bases and J gave up 2 bases; unmatched junction bases: 13. Germline V CDR1 and CDR2: LGHNA, YSLEER. The CDR3 DNA reads as TGCGCCAGCAGCCAGACTCACAATCTAGCGGGGGATACCTACAATGAGCAGTTCTTC. Its translation: CASSQTHNLAGDTYNEQFF.

A few counts support this clone. V and J are TRBV5-4 and TRBJ2-1; D possibly corresponds to TRBD2 (6 bases). There are 14 residues in the CDR3. Germline-derived CDR1 and CDR2 are SGHNT and YYREEE (reference sequence). With 0 bases removed from V and 9 bases from J, the gap between germline ends came to 13 bases. This CDR3 is CASSLEGGKIEQFF. CDR3 nucleotides: TGTGCCAGCAGCTTGGAAGGCGGGAAAATTGAGCAGTTCTTC.

In DNA, the CDR3 is TGTGCCATTGGGACTAGCGGAGAGACCCAGTACTTC. Its protein is CAIGTSGETQYF. This chain connects TRBV10-3 to TRBJ2-5; 11 bases align to TRBD2. The CDR3 loop spans 12 amino acids. The germline CDR1 and CDR2 sequences are ENHRY and SYGVKD. The V and J ends lost 9 bases and 4 bases, in that order; junction bases with no gene match: 1.

This chain links TRBV12-3 or TRBV12-4 with TRBJ2-7, with TRBD1 identical over 7 bases. V lost 3 bases to trimming and J lost 6 bases; unmatched junction nucleotides: 5. The CDR3 spans 13 residues. CDR3 sequence: CASSLDRFVEQYF. CDR3 coding DNA: TGTGCCAGCAGTTTGGACAGGTTCGTCGAGCAGTACTTC.

In its sample, this clone was seen a few times. This sequence joins TRBV10-3 and TRBJ1-5, with 10 bases fitting TRBD1. J gave up 3 bases and V 5 bases, and 4 bases lay outside the gene matches. Germline-derived CDR1 and CDR2 are ENHRY and SYGVKD. The CDR3 spans 15 residues. The DNA for the CDR3 is TGTGCCATCAGTCCGGGACAGGGGAACAATCAGCCCCAGCATTTT. Amino acid sequence: CAISPGQGNNQPQHF.

V and J are TRBV18 and TRBJ2-1, with TRBD2 matching over 13 bases. Germline V gene sequence: CDR1 KGHSH, CDR2 LQKENI. J gave up 5 bases and V 0 bases, and 1 base lay outside the gene matches. CDR3 length: 16 residues. CDR3 protein: CASSPPGLAGNNEQFF. The CDR3, as DNA: TGTGCCAGCTCACCACCGGGACTAGCGGGAAACAATGAGCAGTTCTTC.

The gene calls are TRBV19 and TRBJ2-6; D perhaps matches TRBD2 (5 bases). Trimming removed 4 bases at V and 5 bases at J, with 12 bases between. Per germline, CDR1 LNHDA and CDR2 SQIVND (reference sequence). The CDR3 extends over 15 amino acids. The chain's CDR3 is CASSTRTSRANVLTF. The DNA of the CDR3 is TGTGCCAGTAGTACGCGGACTTCGAGGGCCAACGTCCTGACTTTC.

The chain joins TRBV4-1 to TRBJ1-4, with 7 positions matching TRBD1. The CDR3 has 16 amino acids. V lost 6 bases to trimming and J lost 7 bases; unmatched junction nucleotides: 14. Looked up from germline, CDR1 is MGHRA and CDR2 is YSYEKL. CDR3 nucleotide sequence: TGCGCCAGCAGTGATTTCTTTCGACAGGGAGGTGAAAAACTGTTTTTT. This encodes CASSDFFRQGGEKLFF.